This passage covers 28 T cell receptor beta chains from one sample sequenced in a study of T cells in Graves' hyperthyroidism and ophthalmopathy (dated by TCRdb to the late 2010s). The library was generated by multiplex PCR. Sequencing was performed on an Illumina HiSeq 2000. TCR beta CDR3 regions were amplified from RNA transcripts. The first round of RT-PCR for the TCR CDR3 was performed with the HTBI primer set and the Qiagen OneStep RT-PCR kit. Using fastp trimming at Q25 and MiXCR clonotype assembly, TCRdb reanalyzed the public sequencing data and kept in-frame beta chains. A single entry per CDR3 protein holds the most common genes and DNA from its merged rows. This sample holds a few hundred thousand distinct CDR3 sequences; less than 15% were observed only once. The top ten constitute about 15% of the sample. The sequenced material came from blood. The origin of the receptors is a woman between 35 and 50 years old with Graves' hyperthyroidism.

V gene TRBV10-3 combines with J gene TRBJ1-2; 7 nucleotides agree with TRBD1. The germline V gene encodes CDR1 ENHRY and CDR2 SYGVKD. The CDR3 loop spans 13 amino acids. With 6 bases clipped from V and 2 bases from J, the junction kept 3 bases outside the gene matches. As DNA, the CDR3 is TGTGCCATCAGGACGACAGGGAACTATGGCTACACCTTC. Protein: CAIRTTGNYGYTF.

This clonotype was counted at least ten times. The CDR3 coding sequence is TGCAGTGCGCCCTTAGTTAGCGGGAGCTCCTACAATGAGCAGTTCTTC. Protein product: CSAPLVSGSSYNEQFF. The V gene is TRBV20-1, the J gene TRBJ2-1; 9 bases are a match to TRBD2. Germline CDR1 and CDR2: DFQATT and SNEGSKA (reference sequence). This CDR3 contains 16 residues. V shed 6 bases, J shed 0 bases, and the junction held 9 bases outside the gene matches.

The rearrangement joins TRBV9 to TRBJ2-7; 7 bases agree with TRBD2. J was trimmed by 2 bases and V by 6 bases; bases with no gene match: 11. Germline values: CDR1 SGDLS, CDR2 YYNGEE. This CDR3 spans 15 amino acids. CDR3 residues: CASTAPKAGAYEQYF. CDR3 bases: TGTGCCAGCACCGCGCCTAAGGCGGGAGCCTACGAGCAGTACTTC.

This clonotype was counted between two and nine times. The rearrangement links TRBV12-5 to TRBJ2-1; D not certain. The CDR3 extends over 14 amino acids. Per germline, CDR1 LGHNT and CDR2 FRNRAP. Trimming shortened V by 0 bases and J by 9 bases, and 12 bases separated the two germline ends. In DNA, the CDR3 is TGTGCTAGTGGTTTGGTATATGGCCGAGGTGAGCAGTTCTTC. Translation: CASGLVYGRGEQFF. Combining the CDR3 with reference TRBV12-5 and TRBJ2-1 gives the whole variable domain DARVTQTPRHKVTEMGQEVTMRCQPILGHNTVFWYRQTMMQGLELLAYFRNRAPLDDSGMPKDRFSAEMPDATLATLKIQPSEPRDSAVYFCASGLVYGRGEQFFGPGTRLTVL.

As to this clonotype: With a much larger clone just one base away, this may be a read error. The chain recombines TRBV12-3 or TRBV12-4 with TRBJ2-7; D might be TRBD1 (6 bases). V lost 6 bases and J 0 bases, leaving 18 bases between the germline ends. The CDR3 totals 16 residues. The CDR3 reads CASRPTDTGPSYEQYF. The CDR3 DNA sequence: TGTGCCAGCAGGCCCACAGACACAGGGCCCTCCTACGAGCAGTACTTC.

This chain joins TRBV2 and TRBJ1-2, with D possibly matching TRBD1 (5 bases). Germline CDR1 and CDR2: SNHLY and FYNNEI. This CDR3 has 14 amino acids. V shed 2 bases and J shed 6 bases, with 13 bases lying between them. The CDR3 DNA sequence: TGTGCCAGCAGTGAACCGTACCCCAGGGATGGCTACACCTTC. Amino acids: CASSEPYPRDGYTF.

This clonotype has ten or more counts. The genes are TRBV28 and TRBJ1-2, with D unclear. There are 12 residues in the CDR3. V gave up 2 bases and J gave up 7 bases, with 8 bases separating them. CDR1 is MDHEN and CDR2 is SYDVKM in the germline V gene. CDR3 sequence (DNA): TGTGCCAGCAGTTTACAGGAAGGTGGCTACACCTTC. This encodes CASSLQEGGYTF.

J is TRBJ2-7 and V is TRBV29-1; 10 bases are a match to TRBD1. The J segment lost 0 bases and the V segment lost 0 bases, leaving 11 bases of the junction unmatched. In germline, CDR1 is SQVTM, CDR2 ANQGSEA. The CDR3 is 18 amino acids. Here the CDR3 DNA reads TGCAGCGTTGAAGATCCGGCGGGGACAGGGGAAACCTCCTACGAGCAGTACTTC. This gives the protein CSVEDPAGTGETSYEQYF.

The chain carries TRBV5-6 and TRBJ2-1; TRBD2 aligns across 13 bases. Germline CDR1 is SGHDT and CDR2 is YYEEEE. J gave up 8 bases and V 6 bases, and 5 bases lay outside the gene matches. CDR3 length equals 14 residues. CDR3 in amino acids: CASTGTSGIYEQFF. CDR3 sequence (DNA): TGTGCCAGCACAGGGACTAGCGGGATTTATGAGCAGTTCTTC.

This clonotype occurred a few times. The V call is TRBV5-1, the J call TRBJ2-1; 9 bases fit TRBD2. This CDR3 has 15 residues. J gave up 5 bases and V 1 base, and 4 bases lay outside the gene matches. CDR1 is SGHRS and CDR2 is YFSETQ in the germline V gene. In DNA form, the CDR3 reads TGCGCCAGCAGCTTGTGGGCTAGCGGGAACAATGAGCAGTTCTTC. It specifies CASSLWASGNNEQFF.

CDR3: CSVEDEHPGPSTDTQYF. The CDR3 DNA sequence: TGCAGCGTTGAAGACGAGCATCCAGGGCCTAGCACAGATACGCAGTATTTT. The rearrangement uses TRBV29-1 and TRBJ2-3; TRBD1 might be the D (5 bases). The V gene lost 0 bases and the J gene lost 0 bases, with 16 bases spanning the gap. Germline V gene lookup returns CDR1 SQVTM and CDR2 ANQGSEA. The length of the CDR3 is 17 residues.

The sample holds many counts of this clonotype. The DNA of the CDR3 is TGTGCCAGCAGTTTAGGTCGGCTCCCCGACCACAATGAGCAGTTCTTC. It yields the protein CASSLGRLPDHNEQFF. V is TRBV12-3 or TRBV12-4 and J is TRBJ2-1; D not resolved. The CDR3 runs to 16 residues. V lost 1 base to trimming and J lost 5 bases, with 15 bases between them.

This clonotype appeared many times. This chain links TRBV20-1 with TRBJ2-1; D gene unclear. This CDR3 is built from 18 residues. V was clipped by 0 bases and J by 0 bases, with 18 bases between them. Looked up from germline, CDR1 is DFQATT and CDR2 is SNEGSKA (reference sequence). The CDR3 coding sequence is TGCAGTGCTAGAGATTTGGTCGCCGGACGTAGCTCCTACAATGAGCAGTTCTTC. This codes for CSARDLVAGRSSYNEQFF.

This clonotype came up many times. The chain links TRBV2 to TRBJ1-4, with D possibly TRBD1 on 5 matching bases. The CDR3 is 17 residues long. V was trimmed by 6 bases and J by 0 bases, leaving 17 bases between them. The germline gives CDR1 SNHLY, CDR2 FYNNEI. CDR3 region: CASRPTETGATNEKLFF. The CDR3 DNA reads TGTGCCAGCAGGCCTACCGAAACAGGTGCAACTAATGAAAAACTGTTTTTT.

In its sample, this clonotype was seen many times. The chain employs TRBV3-1 and TRBJ1-2; 7 bases agree with TRBD1. Germline CDR1 reads LGHDT; CDR2 reads YNNKEL (reference sequence). V shed 6 bases, J shed 4 bases, and the junction held 5 bases outside the gene matches. CDR3 length: 13 amino acids. This CDR3 reads CASSQGDFYGYTF. The CDR3 nucleotides read TGTGCCAGCAGTCAGGGGGATTTCTATGGCTACACCTTC.

The table lists this clonotype with many counts. The chain combines TRBV11-2 with TRBJ2-7, with D possibly called TRBD1 or TRBD2 (6 bases each). This CDR3 has 17 amino acids. The germline gives CDR1 SGHAT, CDR2 FQNNGV. V was pared by 1 base and J by 6 bases, with 22 bases between. CDR3 in DNA: TGTGCCAGCAGCTTAGTACCCGCGGGACACGGGTCTGTCGAGCAGTACTTC. Translating it yields CASSLVPAGHGSVEQYF.

This clonotype was seen at least ten times. The chain carries TRBV20-1 and TRBJ2-4; TRBD1 is a possible D gene (5 bases). Trimming removed 8 bases from V and 0 bases from J, with 20 bases in between. Germline CDR1 is DFQATT and CDR2 is SNEGSKA (reference sequence). CDR3 size: 16 residues. This CDR3 reads CSFQDAGNKAKNIQYF. In DNA, the CDR3 is TGCAGTTTTCAAGACGCAGGGAATAAAGCCAAAAACATTCAGTACTTC.

In this sample, this clonotype turned up many times. The chain is built from TRBV2 and TRBJ1-2; D is possibly TRBD1 (6 bases). V gave up 4 bases and J gave up 1 base, with 13 bases separating them. This CDR3 has 15 residues. Germline CDR1 reads SNHLY; CDR2 reads FYNNEI. The CDR3 reads CASSVLVGGNYGYTF. The CDR3 coding sequence is TGTGCCAGCAGTGTCCTCGTAGGGGGTAACTATGGCTACACCTTC.

Only a few counts were recorded for this clonotype. This chain links TRBV29-1 with TRBJ1-2, with D perhaps TRBD1 (6 bases). Germline loops: CDR1 SQVTM, CDR2 ANQGSEA. V was trimmed by 6 bases and J by 5 bases, leaving 16 bases between them. The CDR3 loop spans 13 amino acids. The CDR3 bases are TGCAGCGTCGACCGGGACAACAGTTATGGCTACACCTTC. As protein: CSVDRDNSYGYTF.

V and J are TRBV20-1 and TRBJ2-7; TRBD2 aligns across 13 bases. This CDR3 is built from 15 residues. Trimming removed 3 bases from V and 1 base from J; junction bases left unmatched: 3. CDR1 is DFQATT, CDR2 SNEGSKA, per germline (reference sequence). DNA for the CDR3: TGCAGTGCTAGCCGGACTAGCGGGGGTTCCTACGAGCAGTACTTC. Protein: CSASRTSGGSYEQYF.

Ten or more counts support this clonotype. The CDR3 is CATSDLGGRQETQYF. CDR3 DNA sequence: TGTGCCACCAGTGATTTGGGTGGACGGCAAGAGACCCAGTACTTC. This chain joins TRBV24-1 and TRBJ2-5; no reliable D call. The germline gives CDR1 KGHDR, CDR2 SFDVKD. Trimming pared 0 bases from V and 2 bases from J, leaving 9 bases between. This CDR3 is built from 15 residues.

This chain joins TRBV6-5 and TRBJ1-6; D is unresolved. This CDR3 spans 18 amino acids. The ends were cut back, 0 bases at V and 0 bases at J, with 12 bases in the middle. Germline values: CDR1 MNHEY, CDR2 SVGAGI. Here the CDR3 reads CASSYSSRARSYNSPLHF. The CDR3 bases are TGTGCCAGCAGTTACTCATCGCGGGCTCGCTCCTATAATTCACCCCTCCACTTT.

This clonotype was detected only a few times. This sequence joins TRBV14 and TRBJ2-5; D is undetermined. V was pared by 1 base and J by 9 bases, with 9 bases between. CDR1 and CDR2 from the germline V gene are SGHDN and FVKESK. The CDR3 consists of 12 residues. This CDR3 reads CASSQGTRAQYF. DNA for the CDR3: TGTGCCAGCAGCCAAGGTACAAGGGCCCAGTACTTC.

Ten or more counts support this clonotype. The V gene is TRBV29-1, the J gene TRBJ2-5; 13 bases agree with TRBD2. The CDR3 is 16 amino acids. V trimming: 4 bases; J trimming: 5 bases; junction bases outside the gene matches: 10. Germline V gene sequence: CDR1 SQVTM, CDR2 ANQGSEA. The CDR3 here is CSVGGGLAGVWETQYF. CDR3 sequence (DNA): TGCAGCGTTGGGGGAGGACTAGCGGGAGTTTGGGAGACCCAGTACTTC.

This clonotype was observed many times. The CDR3 spells CSARDQGAKNIQYF. As DNA, the CDR3 is TGCAGTGCTAGAGACCAGGGGGCCAAAAACATTCAGTACTTC. This rearrangement joins TRBV20-1 to TRBJ2-4; tentatively, D is TRBD1 (6 bases). The CDR3 length is 14 residues. CDR1 is DFQATT and CDR2 is SNEGSKA in the germline V gene (reference sequence). V was shortened by 0 bases and J by 1 base, with 7 bases between the two germline ends.

In its sample, this clonotype was seen a few times. The CDR3 protein is CASRLGGGKETQYF. The CDR3 DNA sequence: TGTGCCAGCAGGCTGGGGGGGGGGAAAGAGACCCAGTACTTC. This chain links TRBV28 with TRBJ2-5; 7 nucleotides agree with TRBD2. Germline V CDR1 and CDR2: MDHEN, SYDVKM. The CDR3 runs to 14 residues. V lost 6 bases to trimming and J lost 3 bases; unmatched junction nucleotides: 7. Together with reference TRBV28 and TRBJ2-5, the CDR3 gives the full variable domain: DVKVTQSSRYLVKRTGEKVFLECVQDMDHENMFWYRQDPGLGLRLIYFSYDVKMKEKGDIPEGYSVSREKKERFSLILESASTNQTSMYLCASRLGGGKETQYFGPGTRLLVL.

This clonotype showed up many times. The chain employs TRBV5-1 and TRBJ2-7, with 8 bases aligning to TRBD1. The CDR3 is 15 residues long. Looked up from germline, CDR1 is SGHRS and CDR2 is YFSETQ. J lost 5 bases, V lost 0 bases, and 7 bases had no gene match. The CDR3 sequence: CASSLGPGQADEQYF. DNA for the CDR3: TGCGCCAGCAGCTTGGGTCCGGGACAGGCTGACGAGCAGTACTTC. The full variable domain, with the rest looked up from reference TRBV5-1 and TRBJ2-7, is KAGVTQTPRYLIKTRGQQVTLSCSPISGHRSVSWYQQTPGQGLQFLFEYFSETQRNKGNFPGRFSGRQFSNSRSEMNVSTLELGDSALYLCASSLGPGQADEQYFGPGTRLTVT.

This chain connects TRBV19 to TRBJ2-7, with 10 nucleotides matching TRBD1. This CDR3 region has 14 residues. Trimming took 4 bases from V and 4 from J; bases not matched to a gene: 4. Germline V gene data show CDR1 as LNHDA and CDR2 as SQIVND (reference sequence). The CDR3 DNA sequence: TGTGCCAGTAGTACCAGACAGGGGGCGTACGAGCAGTACTTC. This gives the protein CASSTRQGAYEQYF.